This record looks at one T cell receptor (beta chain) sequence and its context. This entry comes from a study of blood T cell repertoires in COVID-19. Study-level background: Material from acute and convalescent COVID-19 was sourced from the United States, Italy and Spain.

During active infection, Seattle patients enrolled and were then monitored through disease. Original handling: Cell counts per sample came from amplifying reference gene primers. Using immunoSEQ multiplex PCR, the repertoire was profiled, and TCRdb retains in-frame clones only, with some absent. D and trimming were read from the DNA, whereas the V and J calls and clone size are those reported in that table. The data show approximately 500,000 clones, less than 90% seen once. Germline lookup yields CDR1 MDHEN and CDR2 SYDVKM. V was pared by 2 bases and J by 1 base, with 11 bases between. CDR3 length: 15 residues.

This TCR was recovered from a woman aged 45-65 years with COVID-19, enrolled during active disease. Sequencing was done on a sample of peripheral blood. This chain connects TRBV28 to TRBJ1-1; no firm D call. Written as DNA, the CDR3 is TGTGCCAGCAGTTTACTCCAACAGTCGAACACTGAAGCTTTCTTT. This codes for CASSLLQQSNTEAFF.